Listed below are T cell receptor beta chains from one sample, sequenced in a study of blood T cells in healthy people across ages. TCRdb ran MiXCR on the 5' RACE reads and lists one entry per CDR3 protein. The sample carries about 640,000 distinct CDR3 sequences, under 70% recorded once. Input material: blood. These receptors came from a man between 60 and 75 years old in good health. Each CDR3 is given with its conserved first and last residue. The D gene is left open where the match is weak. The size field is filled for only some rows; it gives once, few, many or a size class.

CASSYSQRSRETQYF	TGTGCCAGCAGTTACTCCCAGCGGTCGAGGGAGACCCAGTACTTC	TRBV6-5	.	.	TRBJ2-5
CASKASGGNYEQYF	TGCGCCAGCAAGGCCAGCGGGGGTAACTACGAGCAGTACTTC	TRBV5-1	few	TRBD2	TRBJ2-7
CAGSYEQGYEQYF	TGTGCCGGCAGCTATGAACAGGGCTACGAGCAGTACTTC	TRBV6-2/TRBV6-3	.	.	TRBJ2-7
CASSWMGDRGGGANVLTF	TGTGCCAGCAGTTGGATGGGCGACAGGGGCGGTGGGGCCAACGTCCTGACTTTC	TRBV12-3/TRBV12-4	.	TRBD1	TRBJ2-6
CATSRYQDSYNEQFF	TGTGCCACCAGCAGATACCAGGACTCCTACAATGAGCAGTTCTTC	TRBV15	.	.	TRBJ2-1
CASSEAPGYEQYF	TGTGCCAGCAGTGAAGCCCCAGGGTACGAGCAGTACTTC	TRBV2	.	.	TRBJ2-7
CASSSAGTGVPGELFF	TGTGCCAGCAGCTCTGCTGGGACAGGGGTTCCCGGGGAGCTGTTTTTT	TRBV7-6	.	TRBD1	TRBJ2-2
CSVDRGQSRPDTQYF	TGCAGCGTAGATAGGGGGCAAAGTCGCCCAGATACGCAGTATTTT	TRBV29-1	.	TRBD1	TRBJ2-3
CSVEGTGYEQYF	TGCAGCGTTGAGGGGACAGGGTACGAGCAGTACTTC	TRBV29-1	.	TRBD1	TRBJ2-7
CASNGQTQDTQYF	TGTGCCAGCAACGGTCAAACCCAAGATACGCAGTATTTT	TRBV7-9	.	.	TRBJ2-3
CASSLVNGLVGGEQYF	TGCGCCAGCAGCTTGGTAAACGGACTAGTCGGGGGTGAGCAGTACTTC	TRBV5-1	.	TRBD2	TRBJ2-7
CASSQGPPSGSYNEQFF	TGCGCCAGCAGCCAAGGTCCGCCTAGCGGCTCCTACAATGAGCAGTTCTTC	TRBV4-1	.	TRBD2	TRBJ2-1
CASSLEGRINQPQHF	TGCGCCAGCAGCTTGGAGGGACGCATCAATCAGCCCCAGCATTTT	TRBV5-1	.	.	TRBJ1-5
CASSATDSGANVLTF	TGTGCCAGCAGCGCGACAGACTCTGGGGCCAACGTCCTGACTTTC	TRBV11-2	.	.	TRBJ2-6
CASSRTGGPFYEQYF	TGTGCCAGCAGCCGAACAGGGGGCCCCTTTTACGAGCAGTACTTC	TRBV12-3/TRBV12-4	.	TRBD1	TRBJ2-7
CASSPKWGEETQYF	TGTGCCAGCAGTCCCAAGTGGGGGGAAGAGACCCAGTACTTC	TRBV4-2	.	.	TRBJ2-5
CASSPNRGQGYGHTF	TGCGCCAGCAGCCCCAACCGGGGACAGGGCTATGGCCACACCTTC	TRBV5-1	once	TRBD1	TRBJ1-2
CASSQDRIPTRGYTF	TGTGCCAGCAGCCAAGATCGAATCCCGACACGGGGCTACACCTTC	TRBV14	.	.	TRBJ1-2
CASSIAPGAYNEQFF	TGTGCCAGTAGTATAGCGCCAGGAGCCTACAATGAGCAGTTCTTC	TRBV19	.	.	TRBJ2-1
CASSLQAGTHQPQHF	TGTGCCAGCAGCTTACAAGCGGGAACCCATCAGCCCCAGCATTTT	TRBV7-2	.	.	TRBJ1-5
CASTPAAELDTQYF	TGTGCCAGCACCCCGGCAGCGGAACTAGATACGCAGTATTTT	TRBV2	.	.	TRBJ2-3
CSVGTRSYEQYF	TGCAGCGTTGGGACACGCTCCTACGAGCAGTACTTC	TRBV29-1	few	.	TRBJ2-7
CASSQPGEAEAFF	TGCGCCAGCAGCCAGCCAGGGGAGGCTGAAGCTTTCTTT	TRBV4-1	few	.	TRBJ1-1
CASSKGRQGIPYEQYF	TGTGCCAGCAGCAAAGGGCGACAGGGAATCCCCTACGAGCAGTACTTC	TRBV21-1	.	.	TRBJ2-7
CASSEGLAGVSQETQYF	TGTGCCAGCAGTGAAGGACTAGCGGGGGTATCCCAAGAGACCCAGTACTTC	TRBV2	once	TRBD2	TRBJ2-5
CASSEGGSAQETQYF	TGTGCCAGCAGTGAGGGGGGCAGCGCCCAAGAGACCCAGTACTTC	TRBV2	.	.	TRBJ2-5
CASTQQPESYEQYF	TGCGCCAGCACCCAGCAACCGGAGTCCTACGAGCAGTACTTC	TRBV5-1	few	.	TRBJ2-7
CAISAELVMANTQYF	TGTGCCATCAGTGCAGAACTAGTGATGGCGAATACGCAGTATTTT	TRBV10-3	.	.	TRBJ2-3
CSAGTSGASDTQYF	TGCAGTGCCGGAACCAGCGGGGCTTCAGATACGCAGTATTTT	TRBV20-1	.	TRBD2	TRBJ2-3
CATAPEFNQPQHF	TGTGCAACAGCGCCGGAGTTCAATCAGCCCCAGCATTTT	TRBV2	.	.	TRBJ1-5
CASSQDLLGSGYTF	TGTGCCAGCAGCCAAGATTTATTGGGTTCTGGCTACACCTTC	TRBV3-1	.	.	TRBJ1-2
CSAGSGTGGYEQYF	TGCAGCGCCGGATCCGGGACAGGGGGCTACGAGCAGTACTTC	TRBV29-1	few	TRBD1	TRBJ2-7
CASSVGDRVFYEQYF	TGTGCCAGCAGCGTAGGGGACAGAGTATTCTACGAGCAGTACTTC	TRBV9	.	TRBD1	TRBJ2-7
CSVARQGASEAFF	TGCAGCGTTGCCCGACAGGGCGCCTCTGAAGCTTTCTTT	TRBV29-1	.	TRBD1	TRBJ1-1
CASSLSGTKPSGANVLTF	TGTGCCAGCAGTTTATCCGGGACGAAGCCCTCTGGGGCCAACGTCCTGACTTTC	TRBV12-3/TRBV12-4	.	.	TRBJ2-6
CATSSFRETQYF	TGTGCCACCAGCAGCTTCAGGGAGACCCAGTACTTC	TRBV15	.	.	TRBJ2-5
CLSGGGSIPGANVLTF	TGTCTCTCGGGCGGGGGGTCCATCCCTGGGGCCAACGTCCTGACTTTC	TRBV2	.	TRBD2	TRBJ2-6
CASSKLAGGHDTQYF	TGTGCCAGCAGCAAACTAGCGGGGGGGCACGATACGCAGTATTTT	TRBV12-3/TRBV12-4	.	TRBD2	TRBJ2-3
CAGSQLATANYGYTF	TGTGCCGGCAGCCAATTAGCGACCGCTAACTATGGCTACACCTTC	TRBV3-1	.	.	TRBJ1-2
CSVQRLAGAGNTGELFF	TGCAGCGTTCAAAGACTAGCGGGGGCCGGGAACACCGGGGAGCTGTTTTTT	TRBV29-1	.	TRBD2	TRBJ2-2
CASSERRGGYEQYF	TGTGCCAGCAGTGAACGGAGGGGAGGCTACGAGCAGTACTTC	TRBV6-1	.	.	TRBJ2-7
CASSLFARGQRWQETQYF	TGTGCCAGCAGCTTATTTGCACGTGGACAGAGATGGCAAGAGACCCAGTACTTC	TRBV7-6	.	.	TRBJ2-5
CASSLERVGADTQYF	TGTGCCAGCAGCTTGGAACGGGTAGGCGCCGATACGCAGTATTTT	TRBV5-6	.	.	TRBJ2-3
CASSQGTGPYGYTF	TGTGCCAGCAGCCAAGGGACAGGGCCCTATGGCTACACCTTC	TRBV3-1	.	TRBD1	TRBJ1-2
CSARRGQGAGEQYF	TGCAGTGCTAGACGCGGACAGGGGGCAGGCGAGCAGTACTTC	TRBV20-1	few	TRBD1	TRBJ2-7
CASSTGQGGRSPLHF	TGTGCCAGCAGCACCGGACAGGGGGGCCGTTCACCCCTCCACTTT	TRBV5-6	.	TRBD1	TRBJ1-6
CSARARDRGPSGYIF	TGCAGTGCTAGAGCCCGGGACAGGGGTCCATCAGGCTACATCTTC	TRBV20-1	.	TRBD1	TRBJ1-2
CASSTLAGGVKNIQYF	TGTGCCAGCAGTACGCTAGCGGGGGGGGTCAAAAACATTCAGTACTTC	TRBV27	few	TRBD2	TRBJ2-4
CASRQGYGRPYTF	TGTGCCAGCAGGCAAGGGTATGGGAGACCCTACACCTTC	TRBV5-5	.	.	TRBJ1-2
CSARDQGVDTQYF	TGCAGTGCTAGAGACCAAGGGGTAGATACGCAGTATTTT	TRBV20-1	.	.	TRBJ2-3
CAISEAGRLSYEQYF	TGTGCCATCAGTGAGGCGGGCCGCCTCTCCTACGAGCAGTACTTC	TRBV10-3	.	.	TRBJ2-7
CAITASGGPNEQFF	TGTGCCATCACGGCTAGCGGGGGCCCTAATGAGCAGTTCTTC	TRBV10-3	.	TRBD2	TRBJ2-1
CASSPLVTSGRETQYF	TGTGCCAGCAGCCCGCTGGTGACTAGCGGGAGAGAGACCCAGTACTTC	TRBV5-6	few	TRBD2	TRBJ2-5
CASSFGTGYDEQFF	TGTGCCAGCAGCTTTGGGACAGGGTACGATGAGCAGTTCTTC	TRBV7-9	few	TRBD1	TRBJ2-1